This is a list of T cell receptor beta chains from one sample in a study of immune evolution from preneoplasia to lung adenocarcinoma. Generated by immunoSEQ multiplex PCR, the TCRdb table keeps only in-frame clones and is missing some. Of some 4,000 clones listed, 60% to 85% are singletons. The sequenced sample consisted of FFPE minimally invasive lung adenocarcinoma tissue. The receptors derive from a person between 55 and 80 years old with lung adenocarcinoma. CDR3s include the opening cysteine and the closing phenylalanine or tryptophan. Fields, in order: clone size, J gene, D gene, V gene, CDR3 DNA, CDR3 protein. A D gene is named only where the DNA matches it firmly. Rows give clone size only sometimes, using once, few, many, or a class for an expanded clone.

-	TRBJ2-7	-	TRBV5-1	TGCGCCAGCAGCTTGGGAGAGGGATCCTACGAGCAGTACTTC	CASSLGEGSYEQYF
-	TRBJ2-2	TRBD2	TRBV30	TGTGCCTGGAGGGGAGGGTCGGGTGCCGGGGAGCTGTTTTTT	CAWRGGSGAGELFF
once	TRBJ2-2	-	TRBV11-3	TGTGCCAGCAGCCCCGACCGCTCTGGAGATAACACCGGGGAGCTGTTTTTT	CASSPDRSGDNTGELFF
-	TRBJ2-2	TRBD2	TRBV30	TGTGCCTGGAGTACTCCCGGGACTAGCGGGATTACCGGGGAGCTGTTTTTT	CAWSTPGTSGITGELFF
-	TRBJ1-2	-	TRBV5-1	TGCGCCAGCAGCTTGGGGGCCGACGGTCTAGGGAGCTACACCTTC	CASSLGADGLGSYTF
-	TRBJ2-3	-	TRBV7-8	TGTGCCAGCAGCCTTCTGGTGGGCGGTTATACGCAGTATTTT	CASSLLVGGYTQYF
-	TRBJ1-2	TRBD1	TRBV5-4	TGTGCCAGCAACCTGGACAGGGGCTATGGCTACACCTTC	CASNLDRGYGYTF
-	TRBJ2-7	-	TRBV7-2	TGTGCCAGCAGCTTAGCCCGGACAGCCGAGCAGTACTTC	CASSLARTAEQYF
once	TRBJ2-1	-	TRBV7-6	TGTGCCAGCAGTGGCGGGACCTACAATGAGCAGTTCTTC	CASSGGTYNEQFF
-	TRBJ1-1	-	TRBV28	TGTGCCAGTCACATTAACACTGAAGCTTTCTTT	CASHINTEAFF
once	TRBJ2-1	-	TRBV7-3	TGTGCCAGCAGCGGAGGTGCAGGAACCCAGTCCTACAATGAGCAGTTCTTC	CASSGGAGTQSYNEQFF
-	TRBJ2-7	-	TRBV6-5	TGTGCCAGCAGGCGAGACAGATCTATCTACGAGCAGTACTTC	CASRRDRSIYEQYF
-	TRBJ2-7	-	TRBV1	TGCACCAGCAGCCAAGATGGGAGGGGGTCCTACGAGCAGTACTTC	CTSSQDGRGSYEQYF
-	TRBJ2-5	TRBD1	TRBV5-1	TGCGCCAGCAGCTGGGACAGGGGACGGGAGACCCAGTACTTC	CASSWDRGRETQYF
-	TRBJ1-5	TRBD1	TRBV9	TGTGCCAGCAGCGCCGGGACAGCCGCATCGCCCCAGCATTTT	CASSAGTAASPQHF
-	TRBJ2-1	TRBD2	TRBV29-1	TGCAGCGTTGAAAGACTAGCGGAATACAATGAGCAGTTCTTC	CSVERLAEYNEQFF
-	TRBJ2-3	TRBD1	TRBV2	TGTGCCAGCAACAAGGACAGGGCAGGGACAGATACGCAGTATTTT	CASNKDRAGTDTQYF
-	TRBJ1-6	-	TRBV7-2	TGTGCCAGCAGCTCATACAGGTTTAATTCACCCCTCCACTTT	CASSSYRFNSPLHF
-	TRBJ2-5	TRBD1	TRBV15	TGTGCCACCAGCAGAGTCCGGACAGGGGGGGGGCAAGAGACCCAGTACTTC	CATSRVRTGGGQETQYF
-	TRBJ2-1	-	TRBV9	TGTGCCAGCAGCGTTCTCCTGGGTTCGGGGGAGCAGTTCTTC	CASSVLLGSGEQFF
-	TRBJ1-2	TRBD1	TRBV13	TGTGCCAGCAGCTTACAGGGGGCTCGGTATGGCTACACCTTC	CASSLQGARYGYTF
-	TRBJ1-2	-	TRBV6-1	TGTGCCAGCAGTGAAAATGGACGCTATGGCTACACCTTC	CASSENGRYGYTF
-	TRBJ2-3	-	TRBV11-2	TGTGCCAGCAGCTTACTGGGGGGATTCACAGATACGCAGTATTTT	CASSLLGGFTDTQYF
-	TRBJ2-6	-	TRBV6-5	TGTGCCAGCAGCCCCGACAGGCGGCGGGCCAACGTCCTGACTTTC	CASSPDRRRANVLTF
-	TRBJ2-5	TRBD2	TRBV2	TGTGCCAGCAGCTACCCGGGACTAGCGGGAGGGCGTGGAGAGACCCAGTACTTC	CASSYPGLAGGRGETQYF
-	TRBJ1-5	-	TRBV6-1	TGTGCTAGCAGTGAAGCGGGATGGAATCAGCCCCAGCATTTT	CASSEAGWNQPQHF
-	TRBJ2-2	TRBD2	TRBV19	TGTGCCAGTAGACCGTTAGCGGGAGGTACCGGGGAGCTGTTTTTT	CASRPLAGGTGELFF
-	TRBJ2-5	TRBD2	TRBV19	TGTGCCAGTAGGACTACCGGGACTAGCAACCGGGAGACCCAGTACTTC	CASRTTGTSNRETQYF
-	TRBJ1-1	-	TRBV6-1	TGTGCCAGCAGTGAACGGAGGGGCAGGGTGAACACTGAAGCTTTCTTT	CASSERRGRVNTEAFF
once	TRBJ2-3	-	TRBV2	TGTGCCAGCAGTGAAGGTGGTCTAGGTTTGCCAGATACGCAGTATTTT	CASSEGGLGLPDTQYF
-	TRBJ2-7	TRBD1	TRBV28	TGTGCCAGCAGGTTACCGGGACAGGGGTCGGAGCAGTACTTC	CASRLPGQGSEQYF
-	TRBJ1-2	-	TRBV5-6	TGTGCCAGCAGCTCCGAAGCCGGGTTAGTAGGCTACACCTTC	CASSSEAGLVGYTF
-	TRBJ1-3	-	TRBV10-2	TGCGCCAGCAGTGAGCACAGGCAGAGCTCTGGAAACACCATATATTTT	CASSEHRQSSGNTIYF
-	TRBJ2-7	TRBD2	TRBV11-2	TGTGCCAGCAGCATCTGGGGGGAGGGCGAGCAGTACTTC	CASSIWGEGEQYF
-	TRBJ1-2	TRBD1	TRBV2	TGTGCCAGCAGTGAGGGCCGGGACAGAGCCGGCTACACCTTC	CASSEGRDRAGYTF
-	TRBJ2-1	TRBD2	TRBV30	TGTGCCTGGAGCCAGACTAGCGGGCGGTACAATGAGCAGTTCTTC	CAWSQTSGRYNEQFF
-	TRBJ2-2	TRBD2	TRBV14	TGTGCCAGCAGCCGCGGACTAGCGGGAGGCACCGGGGAGCTGTTTTTT	CASSRGLAGGTGELFF
-	TRBJ1-5	-	TRBV28	TGTGCCAGCAGTCTTAAGCAGCCCCAGCATTTT	CASSLKQPQHF
few	TRBJ2-1	-	TRBV14	TGTGCCAGCAGCCGGCCGGGTCGGGGGAATGAGCAGTTCTTC	CASSRPGRGNEQFF
-	TRBJ2-1	-	TRBV30	TGTGCCCTGGAATACTCCTACAATGAGCAGTTCTTC	CALEYSYNEQFF